Listed here are 22 T cell receptor beta chains from one sample, sequenced in a study of identical twins. TCRdb re-called the 5' RACE reads with MiXCR, one entry per CDR3 protein. This sample has roughly 1,500,000 distinct CDR3 sequences, with less than 40% found just once. Material for sequencing was cord blood. The receptors were gathered from a newborn girl in good health.

The table lists this clonotype with a few counts. The rearrangement uses TRBV5-1 and TRBJ2-5; TRBD2 is a possible D gene (5 bases). The CDR3 extends over 15 amino acids. The germline V gene encodes CDR1 SGHRS and CDR2 YFSETQ. V gave up 2 bases and J gave up 4 bases, with 15 bases separating them. CDR3 nucleotides: TGCGCCAGCAGCTTAGCTATGGGTAGCGTAGAGACCCAGTACTTC. Translation gives CASSLAMGSVETQYF. The variable domain in full, with the rest retrieved from reference TRBV5-1 and TRBJ2-5, is KAGVTQTPRYLIKTRGQQVTLSCSPISGHRSVSWYQQTPGQGLQFLFEYFSETQRNKGNFPGRFSGRQFSNSRSEMNVSTLELGDSALYLCASSLAMGSVETQYFGPGTRLLVL.

This clonotype was counted only a few times. The chain links TRBV4-1 to TRBJ2-4, with 10 positions matching TRBD1. Germline trimming cut 1 base from V and 1 base from J; bases unmatched to any gene: 1. The CDR3 runs 16 residues. Germline V CDR1 and CDR2: MGHRA, YSYEKL. CDR3 sequence: CASSQAGQGAKNIQYF. CDR3 DNA: TGCGCCAGCAGCCAAGCGGGACAGGGGGCCAAAAACATTCAGTACTTC.

The V gene is TRBV21-1, the J gene TRBJ2-7; the table names TRBD1, a call not compared with the DNA. TRBV21-1 is recorded as a pseudogene. CDR3 length: 10 amino acids. The CDR3 region is CASRTGVQYF. CDR3 coding DNA: TGTGCCAGCAGGACAGGGGTGCAGTACTTC.

The chain is built from TRBV20-1 and TRBJ2-1; TRBD2 agrees at 10 bases. Trimming took 0 bases from V and 2 from J; bases not matched to a gene: 1. In germline, CDR1 is DFQATT, CDR2 SNEGSKA (reference sequence). The CDR3 totals 15 residues. In DNA, the CDR3 is TGCAGTGCTAGAGATGGACTAGCGGCCTACAATGAGCAGTTCTTC. Amino acid sequence: CSARDGLAAYNEQFF.

At least ten counts were recorded for this clonotype. This chain uses TRBV10-3 with TRBJ2-5; 8 nucleotides match TRBD2. V shed 6 bases and J 2 bases; nucleotides not matched to a gene: 8. This CDR3 has 15 amino acids. Germline loops: CDR1 ENHRY, CDR2 SYGVKD. The CDR3: CAIRRGLDLQETQYF. CDR3 nucleotides: TGTGCCATCAGGAGGGGACTAGATCTACAAGAGACCCAGTACTTC.

A few counts support this clonotype. The rearrangement uses TRBV2 and TRBJ2-7; a possible D gene is TRBD1 (6 bases). This CDR3 spans 14 amino acids. Per the germline V gene, CDR1 is SNHLY and CDR2 is FYNNEI. V lost 7 bases and J lost 6, with 19 bases in between. The CDR3 reads CASTWGQTQGEQYF. In DNA form, the CDR3 reads TGTGCCAGCACCTGGGGGCAGACCCAAGGCGAGCAGTACTTC.

This clonotype was seen a few times. The chain recombines TRBV5-5 with TRBJ2-7; perhaps TRBD1 as D (6 bases). The CDR3 is made up of 15 amino acids. The V end lost 1 base, the J end lost 3 bases, and 14 bases lay between the germline ends. CDR1 is SGHKS and CDR2 is YYEKEE in the germline V gene (reference sequence). DNA of the CDR3: TGTGCCAGCAGCTTGTTAACAGGGAACCTCTACGAGCAGTACTTC. Its protein product is CASSLLTGNLYEQYF.

This clonotype was recorded a few times. The V call is TRBV7-9, the J call TRBJ2-2; D could derive from TRBD1 or TRBD2 (5 bases each). This CDR3 has 15 residues. The V gene lost 5 bases and the J gene lost 5 bases, with 15 bases spanning the gap. CDR1 and CDR2 from the germline V gene are SEHNR and FQNEAQ (reference sequence). The CDR3 sequence: CASSLQALETGELFF. For the CDR3, the DNA is TGTGCCAGCAGCCTACAGGCACTAGAGACCGGGGAGCTGTTTTTT.

The J gene is TRBJ2-5, the V gene TRBV21-1; the table names TRBD2, a call not compared with the DNA. TRBV21-1 is given as a pseudogene. The CDR3 contains 17 residues. The chain's CDR3 is CASSARTSGGRNNEQYF. The CDR3 DNA sequence: TGTGCCAGCAGCGCCCGGACTAGCGGGGGGCGAAACAATGAGCAGTACTTC.

The chain is built from TRBV7-8 and TRBJ2-2; no reliable D call. The V gene lost 1 base and the J gene lost 4 bases, with 10 bases spanning the gap. The CDR3 runs 15 residues. The germline CDR1 and CDR2 sequences are SGHVS and FQNEAQ. DNA for the CDR3: TGTGCCAGCAGCTTAGGTCCCATACCCACCGGGGAGCTGTTTTTT. It is translated as CASSLGPIPTGELFF. Full variable domain (missing parts from reference TRBV7-8 and TRBJ2-2): GAGVSQSPRYKVAKRGQDVALRCDPISGHVSLFWYQQALGQGPEFLTYFQNEAQLDKSGLPSDRFFAERPEGSVSTLKIQRTQQEDSAVYLCASSLGPIPTGELFFGEGSRLTVL.

Turning to this clonotype: This may arise from a read error, as a much more abundant clone is one base away. The chain couples TRBV4-1 to TRBJ2-7, with 9 bases identical to TRBD2. The V gene end was trimmed by 1 base and the J gene end by 7 bases; junction bases not matched to a gene: 11. Germline lookup yields CDR1 MGHRA and CDR2 YSYEKL. The CDR3 totals 16 residues. In nucleotides, the CDR3 is TGCGCCAGCAGCCAAGCTGCGGGGGGGCTCCTTTATGAGCAGTACTTC. It specifies CASSQAAGGLLYEQYF.

This clonotype was counted many times. The chain joins TRBV29-1 to TRBJ2-5, with D tentatively TRBD2 (6 bases). Germline V gene sequence: CDR1 SQVTM, CDR2 ANQGSEA. The CDR3 has 14 amino acids. The V end was cut by 4 bases, the J end by 1 base, with 13 bases between. The CDR3 coding sequence is TGCAGCGTTGGTCCGGGACTGCTCCAAGAGACCCAGTACTTC. It codes for CSVGPGLLQETQYF. Drawing the rest from reference TRBV29-1 and TRBJ2-5, the complete variable domain is SAVISQKPSRDICQRGTSLTIQCQVDSQVTMMFWYRQQPGQSLTLIATANQGSEATYESGFVIDKFPISRPNLTFSTLTVSNMSPEDSSIYLCSVGPGLLQETQYFGPGTRLLVL.

V is TRBV11-2 and J is TRBJ2-3; D is unclear. V was trimmed by 1 base and J by 5 bases, leaving 10 bases between them. There are 14 residues in the CDR3. From germline, CDR1 is SGHAT and CDR2 FQNNGV. The CDR3 reads CASSLGPSRDTQYF. The CDR3 coding sequence is TGTGCCAGCAGCTTAGGTCCCTCTAGAGATACGCAGTATTTT.

The chain links TRBV4-2 to TRBJ2-1; 12 nucleotides align to TRBD2. The CDR3 consists of 18 residues. Unmatched junction bases numbered 9, after V lost 0 bases and J lost 6 bases. Per the germline V gene, CDR1 is LGHNA and CDR2 is YNFKEQ. CDR3 DNA: TGTGCCAGCAGCCAAGATCCGAGACTAGCGGGGGCCAGCAATGAGCAGTTCTTC. Protein: CASSQDPRLAGASNEQFF.

The genes are TRBV20-1 and TRBJ2-3; the match to TRBD2 covers 13 bases. V gave up 0 bases and J gave up 3 bases; unmatched junction bases: 3. The CDR3 has 16 amino acids. Germline V gives CDR1 DFQATT, CDR2 SNEGSKA (reference sequence). Here the CDR3 reads CSARDMGLAGTDTQYF. For the CDR3, the DNA is TGCAGTGCTAGAGATATGGGACTAGCGGGGACAGATACGCAGTATTTT.

The rearrangement joins TRBV12-3 or TRBV12-4 to TRBJ1-1; 7 bases map to TRBD1. Germline trimming cut 1 base from V and 5 bases from J; bases unmatched to any gene: 10. The CDR3 totals 16 residues. CDR3 amino acids: CASSLDATGRGTEAFF. The CDR3 DNA is TGTGCCAGCAGTTTAGACGCGACAGGGAGGGGGACTGAAGCTTTCTTT.

This rearrangement joins TRBV6-5 to TRBJ1-2, with D possibly TRBD1 on 6 matching bases. Germline-derived CDR1 and CDR2 are MNHEY and SVGAGI. The CDR3 consists of 15 residues. V was shortened by 0 bases and J by 4 bases, with 12 bases between the two germline ends. CDR3 DNA sequence: TGTGCCAGCAGTTACTCCCCCGGGGGCGGCTATGGCTACACCTTC. Translation gives CASSYSPGGGYGYTF.

J is TRBJ2-7 and V is TRBV20-1; the match to TRBD2 covers 9 bases. The germline gives CDR1 DFQATT, CDR2 SNEGSKA (reference sequence). V trimming: 5 bases; J trimming: 2 bases; junction bases outside the gene matches: 7. The CDR3 length is 14 residues. CDR3 nucleotide sequence: TGCAGTGCTCTTAGCGGGAGCGGTCCCTACGAGCAGTACTTC. Translated, it gives CSALSGSGPYEQYF.

V usage is TRBV9 and J usage is TRBJ2-3; D uncertain. CDR1 is SGDLS and CDR2 is YYNGEE in the germline V gene. V dropped 0 bases and J dropped 6 bases, with 11 bases sitting between them. The CDR3 runs to 14 residues. This CDR3 is CASSVVGKGDTQYF. CDR3 sequence (DNA): TGTGCCAGCAGCGTAGTGGGCAAAGGCGATACGCAGTATTTT.

A remark on this clonotype: The junction and the germline gene differ at one end; a read error may be behind it. The chain joins TRBV5-1 to TRBJ2-7, with 10 positions matching TRBD2. In germline, CDR1 is SGHRS, CDR2 YFSETQ. This CDR3 is 17 amino acids long. CDR3 DNA: TGCGCCGGCAGCTTGTTCGGACTAGCGGATATATACAATGAGCAGTACTTC. Translated, it gives CAGSLFGLADIYNEQYF.

The chain uses TRBV4-1 and TRBJ2-2; D is uncertain. Germline assignment: CDR1 MGHRA and CDR2 YSYEKL. The CDR3 has 12 residues. V lost 3 bases to trimming and J lost 8 bases, with 7 bases between them. The DNA of the CDR3 is TGCGCCAGCAGCCAGATTGGAGGGGAGCTGTTTTTT. This sequence encodes CASSQIGGELFF.

The chain carries TRBV7-2 and TRBJ1-5; no definite D call. This CDR3 has 13 residues. Germline CDR1 reads SGHTA; CDR2 reads FQGNSA. The V end lost 0 bases, the J end lost 14 bases, and 14 bases lay between the germline ends. This chain's CDR3 is CASSLALRGREHF. The CDR3, as DNA: TGTGCCAGCAGCTTAGCGCTAAGAGGGCGAGAGCATTTT. Full variable domain (missing parts from reference TRBV7-2 and TRBJ1-5): GAGVSQSPSNKVTEKGKDVELRCDPISGHTALYWYRQSLGQGLEFLIYFQGNSAPDKSGLPSDRFSAERTGGSVSTLTIQRTQQEDSAVYLCASSLALRGREHFGDGTRLSIL.